One sample yielded the 22 T cell receptor beta chains listed below, sequenced in a study of blood T cell repertoires in COVID-19. Profiling relied on immunoSEQ multiplex PCR, and the TCRdb table lists in-frame clones only, not all of them. The data hold under 300,000 clones, with 85% to 90% observed a single time. The source material was peripheral blood. These receptors were taken from a human donor in a cohort sampled during active COVID-19.

This chain joins TRBV6-6 and TRBJ2-7, with TRBD1 matching 9 bases. This CDR3 region has 15 residues. Germline V gives CDR1 MNHNY, CDR2 SVGAGI (reference sequence). V was clipped by 6 bases and J by 3 bases; unmatched bases: 9. In DNA form, the CDR3 reads TGTGCCAGCAGGCAACAGGGGGCGGCTGACTACGAGCAGTACTTC. Protein: CASRQQGAADYEQYF.

The CDR3 here is CASRGQGRGQPQHF. CDR3 coding DNA: TGTGCCAGCAGGGGACAGGGGCGCGGTCAGCCCCAGCATTTT. The V gene is TRBV25-1, the J gene TRBJ1-5; 10 nucleotides agree with TRBD1. V was clipped by 6 bases and J by 6 bases; unmatched bases: 5. Germline loops: CDR1 MGHDK, CDR2 SYGVNS. This CDR3 is built from 14 residues.

The chain is built from TRBV9 and TRBJ2-2, with a weak D call TRBD2 (6 bases). The CDR3 extends over 16 amino acids. V was pared by 3 bases and J by 3 bases, with 15 bases between. Per germline, CDR1 SGDLS and CDR2 YYNGEE. The CDR3 reads CASSANGLRYTGELFF. The CDR3 DNA reads as TGTGCCAGCAGCGCAAATGGACTAAGGTACACCGGGGAGCTGTTTTTT.

The rearrangement joins TRBV4-1 to TRBJ2-7; 10 nucleotides match TRBD2. Germline assignment: CDR1 MGHRA and CDR2 YSYEKL. The CDR3 is 16 residues long. The junction had 4 bases not matched to a gene; V was cut back by 0 bases and J by 2 bases. CDR3 residues: CASSQERTSGAYEQYF. CDR3 bases: TGCGCCAGCAGCCAAGAACGGACTAGCGGCGCCTACGAGCAGTACTTC.

V gene TRBV29-1 combines with J gene TRBJ1-2; 8 bases align to TRBD1. Germline trimming cut 7 bases from V and 5 bases from J; bases unmatched to any gene: 6. Germline lookup yields CDR1 SQVTM and CDR2 ANQGSEA. The CDR3 length is 12 residues. The CDR3 spells CSGAGTGYGYTF. CDR3 DNA: TGCAGCGGCGCCGGGACAGGATATGGCTACACCTTC.

This clone was seen a handful of times. This chain links TRBV14 with TRBJ2-1, with 9 bases identical to TRBD2. The V gene end was trimmed by 0 bases and the J gene end by 9 bases; junction bases not matched to a gene: 9. Germline CDR1 and CDR2: SGHDN and FVKESK. The CDR3 consists of 16 residues. The CDR3 bases are TGTGCCAGCAGCCAAGATAGCCTAGCGGGAAAGGGTGAGCAGTTCTTC. It encodes CASSQDSLAGKGEQFF.

The rearrangement uses TRBV6-5 and TRBJ2-1; 11 bases map to TRBD2. The CDR3 spans 15 residues. From germline, CDR1 is MNHEY and CDR2 SVGAGI. Unmatched junction bases numbered 7, after V lost 6 bases and J lost 6 bases. CDR3 amino acids: CASRGSGRAGNEQFF. In DNA, the CDR3 is TGTGCCAGCAGGGGTAGCGGGAGGGCCGGCAATGAGCAGTTCTTC.

This sequence joins TRBV2 and TRBJ2-3; 8 positions match TRBD1. The CDR3 covers 14 residues. The V segment lost 6 bases and the J segment 2 bases; nucleotides outside the gene matches: 4. Germline V gene data show CDR1 as SNHLY and CDR2 as FYNNEI. In DNA form, the CDR3 reads TGTGCCAGCAGGGGGACAGGCCCCACAGATACGCAGTATTTT. This translates into CASRGTGPTDTQYF.

The V gene is TRBV2, the J gene TRBJ2-7, with TRBD1 matching 10 bases. The CDR3 contains 15 residues. The germline V gene encodes CDR1 SNHLY and CDR2 FYNNEI. The V gene end was trimmed by 5 bases and the J gene end by 7 bases; junction bases not matched to a gene: 11. The CDR3 DNA follows: TGTGCCAGCAGTTCACGACAGGGGGCGTTGGGGGAGCAGTACTTC. Translating it yields CASSSRQGALGEQYF.

The V gene is TRBV6-2 or TRBV6-3, the J gene TRBJ2-7; 12 nucleotides align to TRBD2. CDR1 and CDR2 (germline): MNHEY, SVGEGT. V was pared by 2 bases and J by 4 bases, with 6 bases of the junction left unmatched. This CDR3 comprises 16 residues. This CDR3 reads CASSYPIGLAGYEQYF. In DNA form, the CDR3 reads TGTGCCAGCAGTTACCCGATAGGACTAGCGGGGTACGAGCAGTACTTC.

The chain joins TRBV28 to TRBJ1-5, with D perhaps matching TRBD1 (6 bases). Per the germline V gene, CDR1 is MDHEN and CDR2 is SYDVKM. This CDR3 spans 14 amino acids. V lost 6 bases and J lost 3, with 12 bases in between. The chain's CDR3 is CASSPHRDNQPQHF. DNA for the CDR3: TGTGCCAGCAGCCCCCACAGGGACAATCAGCCCCAGCATTTT.

This clone has only one observation. The chain joins TRBV28 to TRBJ1-4; D is perhaps TRBD1 (6 bases). Germline loops: CDR1 MDHEN, CDR2 SYDVKM. This CDR3 has 13 residues. V was shortened by 6 bases and J by 4 bases, with 9 bases between the two germline ends. CDR3 sequence reads: CASRDSLNEKLFF. The CDR3 DNA sequence: TGTGCCAGCAGGGACAGTCTTAATGAAAAACTGTTTTTT.

The chain carries TRBV5-8 and TRBJ1-4, with 7 positions matching TRBD1. The germline CDR1 and CDR2 sequences are SGHTS and YDEGEE. Trimming at V came to 4 bases and at J to 1 base, leaving 4 bases not matched to a gene. The CDR3 runs 15 residues. The CDR3 nucleotides are TGTGCCAGCAGCGACCGACAGGGAACTAATGAAAAACTGTTTTTT. Translated, it gives CASSDRQGTNEKLFF.

This clone was picked up a small number of times. The rearrangement uses TRBV30 and TRBJ2-3, with D perhaps matching TRBD2 (5 bases). This CDR3 has 15 residues. Germline V gene data show CDR1 as GTSNPN and CDR2 as SVGIG (reference sequence). Trimming shortened V by 1 base and J by 2 bases, and 13 bases separated the two germline ends. The CDR3 region has the DNA TGTGCCTGGAGTGCCCCACTAGATTACACAGATACGCAGTATTTT. This sequence encodes CAWSAPLDYTDTQYF.

This chain uses TRBV5-1 with TRBJ2-1, with D uncertain. The CDR3 spans 14 residues. Germline CDR1 and CDR2: SGHRS and YFSETQ. The V and J ends lost 2 bases and 5 bases respectively, with 11 bases between them. CDR3 loop: CASSLMEPHNEQFF. The DNA for the CDR3 is TGCGCCAGCAGCTTAATGGAGCCTCACAATGAGCAGTTCTTC.

Written as DNA, the CDR3 is TGTGCCAGTAGTATAGGCACAGGGGGCACCGGGGAGCTGTTTTTT. Translating it yields CASSIGTGGTGELFF. The chain carries TRBV19 and TRBJ2-2, with TRBD1 identical over 8 bases. The CDR3 is 15 residues long. V shed 1 base and J 4 bases; nucleotides not matched to a gene: 2. Germline assignment: CDR1 LNHDA and CDR2 SQIVND (reference sequence).

The chain carries TRBV6-1 and TRBJ2-1, with TRBD2 identical over 7 bases. The V gene's germline CDR1 is MNHNS and CDR2 SASEGT. There are 16 residues in the CDR3. The V segment lost 0 bases and the J segment 7 bases; nucleotides outside the gene matches: 9. The CDR3 DNA is TGTGCCAGCAGTGAAGCGAATGGACTAGGAGGGAATGAGCAGTTCTTC. This sequence encodes CASSEANGLGGNEQFF.

The chain combines TRBV7-9 with TRBJ1-3; 9 positions agree with TRBD1. The V segment lost 5 bases and the J segment 1 base; nucleotides outside the gene matches: 9. The CDR3 runs to 17 residues. The germline V gene encodes CDR1 SEHNR and CDR2 FQNEAQ (reference sequence). CDR3 coding DNA: TGTGCCAGCAGCCGGTGGGGACAGGGAGAATCTGGAAACACCATATATTTT. Protein: CASSRWGQGESGNTIYF.

The chain recombines TRBV24-1 with TRBJ2-3; 14 bases are a match to TRBD2. Germline V CDR1 and CDR2: KGHDR, SFDVKD. This CDR3 has 16 residues. The V segment lost 3 bases and the J segment 4 bases; nucleotides outside the gene matches: 2. The CDR3 is CATSDATSGRADTQYF. Here the CDR3 DNA reads TGTGCCACCAGTGATGCGACTAGCGGGAGGGCAGATACGCAGTATTTT.

The chain uses TRBV30 and TRBJ1-2; no clear D gene. The germline V gene encodes CDR1 GTSNPN and CDR2 SVGIG (reference sequence). The CDR3 has 12 amino acids. V gave up 1 base and J gave up 3 bases, with 6 bases separating them. CDR3 bases: TGTGCCTGGAGTGCCGGGGACTATGGCTACACCTTC. Translated: CAWSAGDYGYTF.

The chain carries TRBV11-2 and TRBJ1-1; the match to TRBD1 covers 9 bases. The germline gives CDR1 SGHAT, CDR2 FQNNGV. The junction had 8 bases not matched to a gene; V was cut back by 1 base and J by 2 bases. This CDR3 region has 17 residues. The CDR3, as DNA: TGTGCCAGCAGCTTAGTGGCGCTACAGGGGGCTAACACTGAAGCTTTCTTT. Protein sequence: CASSLVALQGANTEAFF.

V gene TRBV7-2 combines with J gene TRBJ1-2; 8 bases match TRBD1. This CDR3 has 14 amino acids. Germline CDR1 is SGHTA and CDR2 is FQGNSA. V dropped 5 bases and J dropped 8; count of bases not matched to a gene: 10. The CDR3 here is CASSHPDRAQGYTF. The CDR3 nucleotides are TGTGCCAGCAGCCATCCGGACAGGGCTCAAGGCTACACCTTC.